Listed below are T cell receptor beta chains from one sample, sequenced in a study of cytomegalovirus exposure and HLA in healthy donors. Clones were read by immunoSEQ multiplex PCR, and TCRdb kept only the in-frame ones, dropping some. The table shows a few hundred thousand clones, with roughly four fifths occurring only once. What was sequenced was PBMCs. The receptors were gathered from a girl aged 10 to 17 in good health and CMV-seronegative. CDR3s leave out the opening cysteine and the closing phenylalanine or tryptophan. The order of the fields is CDR3 protein, D gene, V gene, J gene. The D gene is left open where the match is weak.

ASSWTGGPNQPQH	TRBD1	TRBV27	TRBJ1-5
ASTLGADRRNTEAF	NA	TRBV5-1	TRBJ1-1
ASSYKLETGDGYT	TRBD1	TRBV6-5	TRBJ1-2
ASSRTGTEYEKLF	TRBD1	TRBV4-1	TRBJ1-4
ASSPYRDRGEKLF	TRBD1	TRBV18	TRBJ1-4
ASRINKAGTEAF	NA	TRBV7-9	TRBJ1-1
ASSFAGSNYGYT	NA	TRBV27	TRBJ1-2
ASNSRPGTGQGTQY	TRBD1	TRBV28	TRBJ2-5
ASNRQYAGPDGYT	NA	TRBV27	TRBJ1-2
ASSLRQGYSPLH	NA	TRBV28	TRBJ1-6
ASNPPGANVLT	NA	TRBV19	TRBJ2-6
ASSTGQGYNTEAF	TRBD1	TRBV7-9	TRBJ1-1
ASSGTGENYGYT	TRBD1	TRBV19	TRBJ1-2
AISESGFGRAGGQETQY	TRBD2	TRBV10-3	TRBJ2-5
ASRSMGDRPNTEAF	TRBD1	TRBV19	TRBJ1-1
ASSHVQGSFGNTIY	NA	TRBV19	TRBJ1-3
ASSSGTGTGGYGYT	TRBD1	TRBV5-4	TRBJ1-2
ASSRILAGQEYGYT	TRBD1	TRBV19	TRBJ1-2
ASSFFPPGQGSNSPLH	TRBD1	TRBV27	TRBJ1-6
ASSLALGQRADNEQF	NA	TRBV7-8	TRBJ2-1
ASTETSGRILGTDTQY	TRBD2	TRBV28	TRBJ2-3
ASSLAGQGRHMYEQY	NA	TRBV11-1	TRBJ2-7
ASSLNRVNGYT	NA	TRBV7-2	TRBJ1-2
ASSIVRGGTGELF	TRBD2	TRBV19	TRBJ2-2
ASSQDLPTSWDRTYEQY	TRBD1	TRBV4-3	TRBJ2-7
ASSPRTSGSLLQETQY	TRBD2	TRBV18	TRBJ2-5
ASSVFSGSLYEQY	NA	TRBV6-1	TRBJ2-7